This T cell receptor (beta chain) was observed in a study of PD-1 blockade in classical Hodgkin lymphoma. Time point meaning: cycle 4 day 1 (C4D1), after 6 weeks of nivolumab. Relapse after autologous stem cell transplantation occurred in every patient, and brentuximab vedotin exposure varied. CD4+ T cells were purified from thawed PBMCs by magnetic negative selection. Under best response, outcomes were complete response, partial response or progressive disease. From germline, CDR1 is LNHDA and CDR2 SQIVND (reference sequence). V gave up 7 bases and J gave up 0 bases, with 15 bases separating them. The CDR3 length is 16 residues. Study-level points and caveats: Nivolumab initiation under 1 year post-ASCT meant exclusion. By cycle point C4D1, TCR diversity had risen significantly in CD4+ cells (but not CD8+ cells). Reports described newly diagnosed patients as having lower baseline TCR diversity than healthy donors.

As regards this clone: What it recognizes is unknown.

TCRdb's copy holds only in-frame clones and misses some; the assay was immunoSEQ multiplex PCR. The sample lists approximately 20,000 clones, around four fifths occurring once. The source material was CD4+ T cells from blood, sampled before the fourth cycle of nivolumab. The chain is built from TRBV19 and TRBJ2-2, with D tentatively TRBD1 or TRBD2 (5 bases each). The TCR originated in a human donor with classical Hodgkin lymphoma. This CDR3 is CASTNPGPSNTGELFF. Here the CDR3 DNA reads TGTGCCAGTACCAATCCGGGACCCTCGAACACCGGGGAGCTGTTTTTT.